These T cell receptor beta chains were read from a single sample in a study of memory CD4+ T cells and cytomegalovirus serostatus. TCRdb keeps only in-frame clones here, not all; method: immunoSEQ multiplex PCR. The sample contains about 57,000 clones, around 85% of which appear only once. The sequenced sample was memory CD4+ T cells from blood. The receptors stem from an adult in good health and CMV-seronegative. CDR3s include the opening cysteine and the closing phenylalanine or tryptophan. A D gene is named only where the DNA matches it firmly. Size is stated for part of the rows, as once, few or many counts, or as a class when the clone is expanded.

D gene	V gene	clone size	J gene	CDR3 DNA	CDR3 protein
NA	TRBV6-1	once	TRBJ1-4	TGTGCCAGCAGTGGGCAGACAGCCGATAATGAAAAACTGTTTTTT	CASSGQTADNEKLFF
TRBD2	TRBV19	once	TRBJ2-7	TGTGCCAGTAGTCCGGGACTAGCGGGAGTTAGGGCCGAGCAGTACTTC	CASSPGLAGVRAEQYF
NA	TRBV7-6	NA	TRBJ1-1	TGTGCCAGCAGCTATCAGGGAGGGTTTCTTGGCACTGAAGCTTTCTTT	CASSYQGGFLGTEAFF
NA	TRBV15	NA	TRBJ1-6	TGTGCCACCAGCAGTGGGCTGAATAATTCACCCCTCCACTTT	CATSSGLNNSPLHF
TRBD1	TRBV5-6	NA	TRBJ2-7	TGTGCCAGCAGCTTTAGACAGGGTTTCTGGAACTACGAGCAGTACTTC	CASSFRQGFWNYEQYF
NA	TRBV5-5	NA	TRBJ1-1	TGTGCCAGCAGCTTTAGATCGTACGGGAACACTGAAGCTTTCTTT	CASSFRSYGNTEAFF
NA	TRBV28	NA	TRBJ1-5	TGTGCCAGCAGTGCCCCCGGGGGGGGGCGCGGGCAGCCCCAGCATTTT	CASSAPGGGRGQPQHF
NA	TRBV6-1	NA	TRBJ1-2	TGTGCCAGCAGCCGAAGTTGGGGAAATAACTATGGCTACACCTTC	CASSRSWGNNYGYTF
TRBD1	TRBV2	NA	TRBJ2-3	TGTGCCAGCAGTGAAGATCGCGTTGGGGACAGGGTAAGAGATACGCAGTATTTT	CASSEDRVGDRVRDTQYF
TRBD1	TRBV19	NA	TRBJ1-5	TGTGCCAGTAGTACCAGACAGGGGGAGAGCAATCAGCCCCAGCATTTT	CASSTRQGESNQPQHF
TRBD1	TRBV14	once	TRBJ1-1	TGTGCCAGCAGCCAGGGTAACAGGGGCACTGAAGCTTTCTTT	CASSQGNRGTEAFF
TRBD1	TRBV5-6	NA	TRBJ2-5	TGTGCCAGCAGCTTGGAGGGGGCGAAGACCCAGTACTTC	CASSLEGAKTQYF
TRBD2	TRBV28	NA	TRBJ2-2	TGTGCCAGCAGTTCCCGATGGGAGGGCGGGGAGCTGTTTTTT	CASSSRWEGGELFF
NA	TRBV28	NA	TRBJ2-1	TGTGCCAGCCAGGGAGTTTCATACAATGAGCAGTTCTTC	CASQGVSYNEQFF
TRBD1	TRBV6-5	NA	TRBJ1-1	TGTGCCAGCACTTCAGGGGGGGGGAGCACTGAAGCTTTCTTT	CASTSGGGSTEAFF
NA	TRBV29-1	NA	TRBJ2-5	TGCAGCGTTAAGAGACAAGAGACCCAGTACTTC	CSVKRQETQYF
NA	TRBV18	NA	TRBJ2-1	TGTGCCAGCTTCGAGGGGGGCCTGTCCTACAATGAGCAGTTCTTC	CASFEGGLSYNEQFF
NA	TRBV28	NA	TRBJ1-5	TGTGCCAGCAGGAGGGGCAATCAGCCCCAGCATTTT	CASRRGNQPQHF
NA	TRBV29-1	NA	TRBJ2-3	TGCAGCGCCCCGTCCGCAGATACGCAGTATTTT	CSAPSADTQYF
NA	TRBV28	NA	TRBJ1-1	TGTGCCAGCTCACCGGGGGGCGCCGGGAAGACTGAAGCTTTCTTT	CASSPGGAGKTEAFF
NA	TRBV30	once	TRBJ1-1	TGTGCCTGGAGTCAAGCGCTGACTGAAGCTTTCTTT	CAWSQALTEAFF
NA	TRBV4-1	NA	TRBJ2-1	TGCGCCAGCAGCCAAGGTAAAAGAGGTCACGCTGAGCAGTTCTTC	CASSQGKRGHAEQFF
TRBD2	TRBV4-2	NA	TRBJ2-1	TGTGCCAGCAGCCAACCCGGACTAGCGGGGCACAATGAGCAGTTCTTC	CASSQPGLAGHNEQFF
TRBD1	TRBV6-5	NA	TRBJ1-2	TGTGCCAGCAGAAAGACAGGGGTGAACTATGGCTACACCTTC	CASRKTGVNYGYTF
TRBD1	TRBV5-1	NA	TRBJ2-2	TGCGCCAGCAACCGGGACAGGGCTGCCGGGGAGCTGTTTTTT	CASNRDRAAGELFF
TRBD1	TRBV5-1	NA	TRBJ1-1	TGCGCCAGCAGCACCCGGGACAGCCGCACTGAAGCTTTCTTT	CASSTRDSRTEAFF
NA	TRBV19	NA	TRBJ1-4	TGTGCCAGTATCCTCGACAGGCCAACTAATGAAAAACTGTTTTTT	CASILDRPTNEKLFF
NA	TRBV28	once	TRBJ1-1	TGTGCCAGCAGCCCCACCCGGATTGCTGAAGCTTTCTTT	CASSPTRIAEAFF
TRBD2	TRBV7-2	NA	TRBJ2-1	TGTGCCAGCAGCTTAGCGGGTAGCGGGGGTGCCAATGAGCAGTTCTTC	CASSLAGSGGANEQFF
NA	TRBV5-5	once	TRBJ2-2	TGTGCCAGCAGCCTACTGGGTGACACCGGGGAGCTGTTTTTT	CASSLLGDTGELFF
NA	TRBV30	NA	TRBJ2-3	TGTGCCTCGGAGACTATCCGTGGCACAGATACGCAGTATTTT	CASETIRGTDTQYF
TRBD1	TRBV27	NA	TRBJ2-6	TGTGCCAGCAGTTCCCGGGACAGGGGCCTCTCTGGGGCCAACGTCCTGACTTTC	CASSSRDRGLSGANVLTF
NA	TRBV7-9	NA	TRBJ1-1	TGTGCCAGCAGCTTATACAGCGAGAACACTGAAGCTTTCTTT	CASSLYSENTEAFF
NA	TRBV30	few	TRBJ1-5	TGTGCCTGGAACAGACAGAGCAATCAGCCCCAGCATTTT	CAWNRQSNQPQHF
NA	TRBV6-5	NA	TRBJ1-1	TGTGCCAGCAATCCCGGGGGTACTGAAGCTTTCTTT	CASNPGGTEAFF
TRBD1	TRBV5-1	medium-sized	TRBJ1-4	TGCGCCAGCAGCAAACAGGGGGCTGTGACTAATGAAAAACTGTTTTTT	CASSKQGAVTNEKLFF
TRBD2	TRBV7-2	NA	TRBJ2-3	TGTGCCAGCAGCGAAGACGGGGGGAGCGCAGATACGCAGTATTTT	CASSEDGGSADTQYF
TRBD1	TRBV28	NA	TRBJ2-7	TGTGCCAGCAGTCCTGCCGGCCGGGACAGGTCCTACGAGCAGTACTTC	CASSPAGRDRSYEQYF
NA	TRBV6-4	few	TRBJ1-1	TGTGCCAGCAGTGATGGAAGTTTGAACACTGAAGCTTTCTTT	CASSDGSLNTEAFF
TRBD2	TRBV7-2	few	TRBJ2-7	TGTGCCAGCAGCCCTAGCGGGAGGATGGGCGAGCAGTACTTC	CASSPSGRMGEQYF
NA	TRBV18	NA	TRBJ2-7	TGTGCCAGCTCACCGCGGACAGAAGCCTACGAGCAGTACTTC	CASSPRTEAYEQYF
TRBD2	TRBV6-1	NA	TRBJ2-3	TGTGCCAGCAGTGGCCCACTAGCGGGGAGTAGCACAGATACGCAGTATTTT	CASSGPLAGSSTDTQYF
NA	TRBV28	NA	TRBJ1-5	TGTGCCAGCAGTTTGAGTGATCAGCCCCAGCATTTT	CASSLSDQPQHF
TRBD2	TRBV4-1	NA	TRBJ2-1	TGCGCCAGCAGAGATGGGCTAGCGGGGAAATTATACAATGAGCAGTTCTTC	CASRDGLAGKLYNEQFF
NA	TRBV30	NA	TRBJ1-5	TGTGCAGCTAGACAGGGCAATCAGCCCCAGCATTTT	CAARQGNQPQHF
NA	TRBV19	NA	TRBJ2-3	TGTGCCAGTAGTATCAGGGTGGCTCGCACAGATACGCAGTATTTT	CASSIRVARTDTQYF
NA	TRBV5-4	NA	TRBJ1-2	TGTGCCAGCAGCTCCCCATCGGCGCCTGCTGATGGCTACACCTTC	CASSSPSAPADGYTF
TRBD2	TRBV27	NA	TRBJ2-3	TGTGCCAGCAGTTCCCGCCTACTAGCGGGAGACCCAGCGGGTACGCAGTATTTT	CASSSRLLAGDPAGTQYF
NA	TRBV6-1	NA	TRBJ1-2	TGTGCCAGCAGTGAATACTCCAGAGGTAACTATGGCTACACCTTC	CASSEYSRGNYGYTF
NA	TRBV30	NA	TRBJ1-6	TGTGCCTGGAGTGTACGAGGGAAATCACCCCTCCACTTT	CAWSVRGKSPLHF
NA	TRBV28	NA	TRBJ1-5	TGTGCCAGCAGTTTGGGGGCGGGAGGTCAGCCCCAGCATTTT	CASSLGAGGQPQHF
NA	TRBV28	NA	TRBJ1-2	TGTGCCAGCAGACCAGGGTCCTTTGAAGGGGGCTACACCTTC	CASRPGSFEGGYTF